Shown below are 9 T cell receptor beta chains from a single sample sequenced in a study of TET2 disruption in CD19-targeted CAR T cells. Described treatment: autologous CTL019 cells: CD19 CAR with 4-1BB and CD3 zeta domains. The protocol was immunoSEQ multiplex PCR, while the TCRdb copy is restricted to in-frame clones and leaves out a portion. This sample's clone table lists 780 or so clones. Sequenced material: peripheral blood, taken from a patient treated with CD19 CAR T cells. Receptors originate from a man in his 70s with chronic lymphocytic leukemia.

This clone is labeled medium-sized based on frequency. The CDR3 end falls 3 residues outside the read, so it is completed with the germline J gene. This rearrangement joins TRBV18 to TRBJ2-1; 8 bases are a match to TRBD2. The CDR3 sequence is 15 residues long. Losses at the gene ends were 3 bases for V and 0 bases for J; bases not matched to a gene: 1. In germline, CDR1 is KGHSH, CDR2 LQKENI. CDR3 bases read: TGTGCCAGCTCACCGAGCGGGGGCTCCTACAATGAG. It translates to CASSPSGGSYNE. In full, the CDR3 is CASSPSGGSYNEQFF.

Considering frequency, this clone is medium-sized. The CDR3 here is CASRGAGSRALDNSPLHF. The CDR3 DNA, read in part, is TGTGCCAGCCGGGGGGCAGGATCGCGGGCTTTGGATAATTCACCC. The chain is built from TRBV19 and TRBJ1-6, with a tentative D call TRBD1 (6 bases). Read data end 3 residues before the CDR3 end; the end is taken from the germline J gene. The germline V gene has CDR1 LNHDA and CDR2 SQIVND (reference sequence). The CDR3 totals 18 residues. V was trimmed by 9 bases and J by 5 bases, leaving 26 bases between them.

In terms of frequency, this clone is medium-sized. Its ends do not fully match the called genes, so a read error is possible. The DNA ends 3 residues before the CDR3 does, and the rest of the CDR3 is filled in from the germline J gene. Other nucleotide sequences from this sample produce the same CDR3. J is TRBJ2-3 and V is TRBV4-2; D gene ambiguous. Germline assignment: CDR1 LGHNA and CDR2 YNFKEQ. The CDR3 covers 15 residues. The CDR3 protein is CASSQDPVGTDTQYF. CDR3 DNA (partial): TGCGCCAGCAGCCAAGATCCTGTAGGCACAGATACG.

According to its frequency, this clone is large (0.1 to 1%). CDR3 bases read: TGTGCCAGTACCCCGACAGGGAGCACTGAA. Encoded protein: CASTPTGSTE. The full CDR3 protein reads CASTPTGSTEAFF. V gene TRBV19 combines with J gene TRBJ1-1, with TRBD1 matching 7 bases. Coverage ceases 3 residues before the CDR3 finishes, and the germline J gene fills in the end. This CDR3 contains 13 residues. The trim removed 7 bases at V and 4 bases at J, leaving 6 bases unmatched. Per germline, CDR1 LNHDA and CDR2 SQIVND (reference sequence). Together with reference TRBV19 and TRBJ1-1, the CDR3 gives the full variable domain: DGGITQSPKYLFRKEGQNVTLSCEQNLNHDAMYWYRQDPGQGLRLIYYSQIVNDFQKGDIAEGYSVSREKKESFPLTVTSAQKNPTAFYLCASTPTGSTEAFFGQGTRLTVV.

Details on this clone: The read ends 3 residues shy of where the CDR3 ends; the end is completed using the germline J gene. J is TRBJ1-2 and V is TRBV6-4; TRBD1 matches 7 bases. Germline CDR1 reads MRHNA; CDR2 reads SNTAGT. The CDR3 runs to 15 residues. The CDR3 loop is CASSPEGTAGVGYTF. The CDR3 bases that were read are TGTGCCAGCAGTCCCGAGGGGACAGCGGGTGTGGGC.

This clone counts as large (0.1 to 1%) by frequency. CDR3 in amino acids: CASSLASTEAFF. The sequenced part of the CDR3 DNA is TGTGCCAGCAGCTTAGCGTCTACTGAA. The rearrangement uses TRBV7-9 and TRBJ1-1, with D unclear. Read data end 3 residues before the CDR3 end; the end is taken from the germline J gene. The V gene lost 0 bases and the J gene lost 5 bases, with 4 bases spanning the gap. Germline V lookup: CDR1 SEHNR, CDR2 FQNEAQ (reference sequence). CDR3 length: 12 residues.

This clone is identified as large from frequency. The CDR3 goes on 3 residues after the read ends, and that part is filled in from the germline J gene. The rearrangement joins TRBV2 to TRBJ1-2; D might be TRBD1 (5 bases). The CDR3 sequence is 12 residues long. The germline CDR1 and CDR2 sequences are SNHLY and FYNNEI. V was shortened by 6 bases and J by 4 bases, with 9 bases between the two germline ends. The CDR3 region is CASSEGSYGYTF. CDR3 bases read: TGTGCCAGCAGCGAGGGGTCCTATGGC.

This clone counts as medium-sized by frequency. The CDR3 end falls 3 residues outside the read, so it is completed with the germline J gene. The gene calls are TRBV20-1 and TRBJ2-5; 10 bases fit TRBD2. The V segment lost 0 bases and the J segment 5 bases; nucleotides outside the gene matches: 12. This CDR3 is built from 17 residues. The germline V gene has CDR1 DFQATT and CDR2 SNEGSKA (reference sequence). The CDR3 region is CSARELSGGARSETQYF. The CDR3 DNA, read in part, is TGCAGTGCTAGAGAATTAAGCGGGGGGGCCCGATCGGAGACC.

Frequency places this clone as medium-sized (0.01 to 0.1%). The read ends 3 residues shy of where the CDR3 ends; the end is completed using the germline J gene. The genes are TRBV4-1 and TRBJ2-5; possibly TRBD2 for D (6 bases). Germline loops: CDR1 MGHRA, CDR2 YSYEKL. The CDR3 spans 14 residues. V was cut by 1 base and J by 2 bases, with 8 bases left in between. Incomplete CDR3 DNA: TGCGCCAGCAGCCAAGTGGGGGGTCAAGAGACC. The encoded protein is CASSQVGGQET. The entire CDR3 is CASSQVGGQETQYF.